The clone carrying this T cell receptor (beta chain) was detected once. Its specificity is not known. This beta chain is an unintended read in a library built for alpha chains; its size means little. CDR1 and CDR2 from the germline V gene are DFQATT and SNEGSKA (reference sequence). The V gene lost 6 bases and the J gene lost 4 bases, with 12 bases spanning the gap. This CDR3 contains 12 residues. TCR alpha and beta CDR3 regions were amplified from RNA using iRepertoire nested multiplex PCR. Tissue mRNA or PBMC total RNA, about 90-450 ng, went into one-step reverse transcription and amplification. One entry per CDR3 protein results from TCRdb running MiXCR on the multiplex PCR reads. The sample has some 3,900 distinct CDR3 sequences; about 92% are singletons. This specimen comes from a study of glioma-infiltrating T cells. Study-wide findings and caveats: Above-expected tissue-blood divergence occurred in all gliomas, most in low-grade ones. Only very few CDR3 sequences appeared in both tissue and blood.

This sequence was found in a human donor with low-grade glioma or glioblastoma, undergoing nonglioma brain surgery, or in good health (not recorded which). The sample was glioma tissue, nonneoplastic brain tissue, or PBMCs (not recorded which). The V call is TRBV20-1, the J call TRBJ1-2; no clear D. The CDR3 bases are TGCAGTGCCCAGGACGGAGGCTATGGCTACACCTTC. Amino acids: CSAQDGGYGYTF.